This T cell receptor (beta chain) originates from a study of Ad26.COV2.S vaccination and SARS-CoV-2 variants. Study-wide results and limits: Recipients given vaccine exceeded placebo recipients in spike-specific TCR breadth.

Treatment described: 15 to 20 received Ad26.COV2.S at low or high dose, single or two shots; 5 received placebo; per-sample allocation not given. Sample collection was performed on day 63 after the first vaccine or placebo injection. This clone occurred a few times. What it recognizes is unknown. V dropped 10 bases and J dropped 8 bases, with 20 bases sitting between them. The CDR3 loop spans 14 amino acids. Germline CDR1 and CDR2: LNHDA and SQIVND (reference sequence). The table came from immunoSEQ multiplex PCR; TCRdb's copy has only in-frame clones and leaves some out. The table records a few hundred thousand clones, 90% of them present only once.

The chain couples TRBV19 to TRBJ1-4; D may be TRBD1 (5 bases). The sequence came from a person aged 18-60 years who received the Ad26.COV2.S COVID-19 vaccine or a placebo. The material sequenced was peripheral blood, taken in a trial of Ad26.COV2.S vaccine versus placebo. The CDR3 bases are TGTGCCACGTTAGATGGGAGGGGTGTAGAAAAACTGTTTTTT. Translation gives CATLDGRGVEKLFF.